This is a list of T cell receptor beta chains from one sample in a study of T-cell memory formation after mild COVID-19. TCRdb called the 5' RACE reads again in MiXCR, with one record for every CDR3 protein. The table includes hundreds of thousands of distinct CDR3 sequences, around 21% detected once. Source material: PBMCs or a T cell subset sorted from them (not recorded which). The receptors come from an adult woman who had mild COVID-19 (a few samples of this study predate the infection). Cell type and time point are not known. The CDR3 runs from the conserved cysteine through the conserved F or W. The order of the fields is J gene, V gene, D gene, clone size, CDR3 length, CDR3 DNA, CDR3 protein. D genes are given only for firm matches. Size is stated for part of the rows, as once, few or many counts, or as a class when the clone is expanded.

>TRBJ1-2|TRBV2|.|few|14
TGTGCCAGCAATCCCAGGGCCGGGAGCTATGGCTACACCTTC
CASNPRAGSYGYTF
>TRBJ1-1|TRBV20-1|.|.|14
TGCAGTGCTAGAGTCCCATTCGGATATAGGGAAGCTTTCTTT
CSARVPFGYREAFF
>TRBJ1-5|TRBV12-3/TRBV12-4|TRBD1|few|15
TGTGCCAGCAGCCTCGGACAGGGCGACAATCAGCCCCAGCATTTT
CASSLGQGDNQPQHF
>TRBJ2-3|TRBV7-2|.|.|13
TGTGCCAGCAGCTTCGCACGCACAGATACGCAGTATTTT
CASSFARTDTQYF
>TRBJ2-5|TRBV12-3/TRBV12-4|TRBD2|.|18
TGTGCAAGCAGCCGGCCCGTTCTAGCGGGAGGGCGGGGAGAGACCCAGTACTTC
CASSRPVLAGGRGETQYF
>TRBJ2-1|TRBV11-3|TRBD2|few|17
TGTGCCAGCAGCCGACGATCGGGACTAGCGGGGGCCGATGAGCAGTTCTTC
CASSRRSGLAGADEQFF
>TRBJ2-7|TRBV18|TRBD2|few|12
TGTGCCAGCTCAGGGAGGGCTCTCGAGCAGTACTTC
CASSGRALEQYF
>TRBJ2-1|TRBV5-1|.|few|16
TGCGCCAGCAGCTTGGCTCCGGGGAGCTCCTACAATGAGCAGTTCTTC
CASSLAPGSSYNEQFF
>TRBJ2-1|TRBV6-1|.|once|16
TGTGCCAGCAGTGGTTACTTAGTATCCCGATTAAATGAGCAGTTCTTC
CASSGYLVSRLNEQFF
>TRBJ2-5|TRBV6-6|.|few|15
TGTGCCAGCAGTTATTCGGACGGACTGGTGGAGACCCAGTACTTC
CASSYSDGLVETQYF
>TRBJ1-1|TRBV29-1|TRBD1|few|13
TGCAGCGTCTGGGGACAGCTAGACACTGAAGCTTTCTTT
CSVWGQLDTEAFF
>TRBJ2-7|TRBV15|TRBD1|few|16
TGTGCCACCAGCAGAGCCGGACAGGGGTACTCCTACGAGCAGTACTTC
CATSRAGQGYSYEQYF
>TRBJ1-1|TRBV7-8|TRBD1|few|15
TGTGCCAGCAGTTACCCATTGGGACAGCACACTGAAGCTTTCTTT
CASSYPLGQHTEAFF
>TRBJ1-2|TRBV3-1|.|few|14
TGTGCCAGCAGCCAAGACTCTGCGGGGCGGTCCTACACCTTC
CASSQDSAGRSYTF
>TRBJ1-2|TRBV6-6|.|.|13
TGTGCCAGCGGAGGCCAGGGGAACGAAGGCTACACCTTC
CASGGQGNEGYTF
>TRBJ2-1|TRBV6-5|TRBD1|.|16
TGTGCCAGCAACTTGTATCCGGGACAGGGGGCGAATGAGCAGTTCTTC
CASNLYPGQGANEQFF
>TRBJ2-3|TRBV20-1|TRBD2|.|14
TGCAGGACAACGGGCGGGAGTAGCACAGATACGCAGTATTTT
CRTTGGSSTDTQYF
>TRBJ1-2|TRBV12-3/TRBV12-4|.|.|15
TGTGCCAGCAGTTGGGAGGGCAGCTGGAAGTTTGGCTACACCTTC
CASSWEGSWKFGYTF
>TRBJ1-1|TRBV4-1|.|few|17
TGCGCCAGCAGCCAACCATACGAGACCAGCGGGGTCACTGAAGCTTTCTTT
CASSQPYETSGVTEAFF
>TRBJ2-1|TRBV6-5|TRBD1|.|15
TGTGCCAGCAGACCACAGGGGGCGGGCTACAATGAGCAGTTCTTC
CASRPQGAGYNEQFF
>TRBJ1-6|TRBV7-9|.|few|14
TGTGCCAGCAGCTTATGGGGGAGCGATTCACCCCTCCACTTT
CASSLWGSDSPLHF
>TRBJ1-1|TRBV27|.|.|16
TGTGCCAGCAGTTTATCTCGGCGTGCAGCGGGCACTGAAGCTTTCTTT
CASSLSRRAAGTEAFF
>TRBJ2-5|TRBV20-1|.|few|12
TGCAGTGCTCGAGGACCTCGGGAGACCCAGTACTTC
CSARGPRETQYF